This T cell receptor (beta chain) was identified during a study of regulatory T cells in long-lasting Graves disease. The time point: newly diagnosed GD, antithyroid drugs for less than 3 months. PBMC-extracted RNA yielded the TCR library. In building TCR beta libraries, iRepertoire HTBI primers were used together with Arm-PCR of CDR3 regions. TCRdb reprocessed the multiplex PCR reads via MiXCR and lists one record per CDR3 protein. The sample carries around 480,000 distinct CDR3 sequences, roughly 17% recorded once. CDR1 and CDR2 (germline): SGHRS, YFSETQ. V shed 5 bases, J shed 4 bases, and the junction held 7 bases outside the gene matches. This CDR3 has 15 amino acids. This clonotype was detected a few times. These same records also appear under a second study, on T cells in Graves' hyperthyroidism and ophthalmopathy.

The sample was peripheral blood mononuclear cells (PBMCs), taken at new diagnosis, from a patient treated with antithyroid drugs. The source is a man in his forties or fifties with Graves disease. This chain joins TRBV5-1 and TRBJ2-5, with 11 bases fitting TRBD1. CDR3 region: CASRQDRGHVETQYF. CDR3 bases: TGCGCCAGCAGACAGGACAGGGGGCACGTAGAGACCCAGTACTTC.